These 13 T cell receptor beta chains share one sample of origin, sequenced in a study of regulatory T cells in long-lasting Graves disease. Time point reported: newly diagnosed GD, antithyroid drugs for less than 3 months. Isolated PBMC RNA provided the starting material for the TCR library. According to the study, TCR beta libraries were built with iRepertoire HTBI primers and CDR3-region Arm-PCR. TCRdb processed the multiplex PCR reads anew with MiXCR; each CDR3 protein has one entry. The table shows under 250,000 distinct CDR3 sequences, with roughly 19% occurring only once. These data were also filed under a second study, of T cells in Graves' hyperthyroidism and ophthalmopathy.

Sample: peripheral blood mononuclear cells (PBMCs), taken at new diagnosis, from a patient treated with antithyroid drugs. All receptors come from a woman between 25 and 40 years old with Graves disease.

Turning to this clonotype: This sequence is one base from a far larger clone and is likely a read error. The chain joins TRBV2 to TRBJ2-5; the match to TRBD1 covers 9 bases. CDR1 and CDR2 (germline): SNHLY, FYNNEI. The length of the CDR3 is 16 residues. The CDR3 here is CASSQRTGQGGNEKFF. The CDR3 DNA follows: TGTGCCAGCAGCCAGCGGACGGGACAGGGTGGAAATGAGAAGTTCTTC.

This clonotype was detected ten times or more. The chain employs TRBV11-3 and TRBJ1-1; D is possibly TRBD1 (6 bases). This CDR3 contains 15 residues. CDR1 and CDR2 from the germline V gene are SGHNT and YENEEA. V dropped 1 base and J dropped 0 bases, with 9 bases sitting between them. CDR3 region: CASSLGGQLNTEAFF. As DNA, the CDR3 is TGTGCCAGCAGCTTAGGAGGACAGTTGAACACTGAAGCTTTCTTT.

The V call is TRBV10-2, the J call TRBJ2-7; TRBD2 matches 9 bases. The CDR3 contains 14 residues. V was clipped by 10 bases and J by 6 bases; unmatched bases: 13. Germline V lookup: CDR1 WSHSY, CDR2 SAAADI. The CDR3 DNA is TGCGCCACCACCCGTGAACTAGCGGGTATCGAGCAGTACTTC. Translated: CATTRELAGIEQYF.

The table lists this clonotype with many counts. V and J are TRBV30 and TRBJ1-1; TRBD1 might be the D (5 bases). Germline V gives CDR1 GTSNPN, CDR2 SVGIG (reference sequence). Trimming left V 3 bases short and J 2 bases short, with 10 bases between. There are 13 residues in the CDR3. The CDR3 nucleotides are TGTGCCTGGAGCCCGACAGCAAACACTGAAGCTTTCTTT. Translated: CAWSPTANTEAFF. Combining the CDR3 with reference TRBV30 and TRBJ1-1 gives the whole variable domain SQTIHQWPATLVQPVGSPLSLECTVEGTSNPNLYWYRQAAGRGLQLLFYSVGIGQISSEVPQNLSASRPQDRQFILSSKKLLLSDSGFYLCAWSPTANTEAFFGQGTRLTVV.

This clonotype was picked up many times. This chain uses TRBV24-1 with TRBJ2-1; possibly TRBD1 for D (5 bases). Germline V CDR1 and CDR2: KGHDR, SFDVKD. Between the trimmed V and J ends, which lost 5 bases and 5 bases, there was a span of 9 bases. The CDR3 contains 13 residues. The CDR3 reads CATSGQGHNEQFF. The CDR3 DNA reads TGTGCCACCAGTGGGCAGGGTCACAATGAGCAGTTCTTC.

The V and J genes are TRBV20-1 and TRBJ2-1; D could derive from TRBD1 or TRBD2 (5 bases each). Trimming shortened V by 1 base and J by 8 bases, and 15 bases separated the two germline ends. The CDR3 extends over 14 amino acids. Germline CDR1 reads DFQATT; CDR2 reads SNEGSKA (reference sequence). CDR3 residues: CSARVPAGTDEQFF. CDR3 sequence (DNA): TGCAGTGCTAGAGTCCCGGCAGGGACGGATGAGCAGTTCTTC.

This clonotype was found many times. This chain uses TRBV29-1 with TRBJ2-5; D is perhaps TRBD2 (5 bases). The germline V gene encodes CDR1 SQVTM and CDR2 ANQGSEA. The CDR3 is 14 amino acids. The V and J ends lost 5 bases and 4 bases respectively, with 17 bases between them. As DNA, the CDR3 is TGCAGCGTTCCGGCCGGCTTCGGAGGAGAGACCCAGTACTTC. Translating it yields CSVPAGFGGETQYF.

This clonotype was counted between two and nine times. The genes are TRBV18 and TRBJ2-2; D might be TRBD1 or TRBD2, each matching 5 bases. This CDR3 region has 17 residues. V lost 1 base and J 5 bases, leaving 17 bases between the germline ends. Germline V gene sequence: CDR1 KGHSH, CDR2 LQKENI. CDR3 residues: CASSPQRQGIRTGELFF. The CDR3 DNA reads TGTGCCAGCTCACCACAGCGGCAGGGAATTAGGACCGGGGAGCTGTTTTTT.

V is TRBV2 and J is TRBJ2-3; no clear D gene. Trimming took off 7 bases at V and 0 bases at J, with 5 bases between the two ends. Germline V CDR1 and CDR2: SNHLY, FYNNEI. The CDR3 runs to 12 residues. DNA for the CDR3: TGTGCCAGCATGAGGAGCACAGATACGCAGTATTTT. Its protein product is CASMRSTDTQYF. The full variable domain, its missing parts supplied by reference TRBV2 and TRBJ2-3, is EPEVTQTPSHQVTQMGQEVILRCVPISNHLYFYWYRQILGQKVEFLVSFYNNEISEKSEIFDDQFSVERPDGSNFTLKIRSTKLEDSAMYFCASMRSTDTQYFGPGTRLTVL.

The chain couples TRBV12-3 or TRBV12-4 to TRBJ2-5; TRBD1 is a possible D gene (7 bases). CDR3 length: 15 amino acids. Trimming left V 2 bases short and J 5 bases short, with 15 bases between. CDR3 residues: CASSLRETGMETQYF. CDR3 nucleotides: TGTGCCAGCAGTTTACGGGAGACAGGGATGGAGACCCAGTACTTC.

The rearrangement uses TRBV10-2 and TRBJ1-5; no reliable D call. The CDR3 runs to 15 residues. The ends were cut back, 3 bases at V and 0 bases at J, with 9 bases in the middle. Looked up from germline, CDR1 is WSHSY and CDR2 is SAAADI. The DNA for the CDR3 is TGCGCCAGCAGTGATAAAGGTTCTAGCAATCAGCCCCAGCATTTT. Translating gives CASSDKGSSNQPQHF.

This clonotype was counted ten times or more. This sequence joins TRBV3-1 and TRBJ2-5, with D uncertain. Germline loops: CDR1 LGHDT, CDR2 YNNKEL (reference sequence). V shed 0 bases and J shed 4 bases, with 12 bases lying between them. The CDR3 has 15 amino acids. The CDR3 nucleotides read TGTGCCAGCAGCCAAGAGCTGGGGTCTCGAGAGACCCAGTACTTC. This codes for CASSQELGSRETQYF.

In this sample, this clonotype turned up many times. The chain is built from TRBV7-9 and TRBJ1-1, with TRBD1 matching over 7 bases. V was pared by 1 base and J by 6 bases, with 2 bases of the junction left unmatched. The CDR3 totals 13 residues. The germline CDR1 and CDR2 sequences are SEHNR and FQNEAQ (reference sequence). CDR3 sequence reads: CASSLDRGAEAFF. The CDR3 bases are TGTGCCAGCAGCTTAGACAGGGGTGCTGAAGCTTTCTTT.